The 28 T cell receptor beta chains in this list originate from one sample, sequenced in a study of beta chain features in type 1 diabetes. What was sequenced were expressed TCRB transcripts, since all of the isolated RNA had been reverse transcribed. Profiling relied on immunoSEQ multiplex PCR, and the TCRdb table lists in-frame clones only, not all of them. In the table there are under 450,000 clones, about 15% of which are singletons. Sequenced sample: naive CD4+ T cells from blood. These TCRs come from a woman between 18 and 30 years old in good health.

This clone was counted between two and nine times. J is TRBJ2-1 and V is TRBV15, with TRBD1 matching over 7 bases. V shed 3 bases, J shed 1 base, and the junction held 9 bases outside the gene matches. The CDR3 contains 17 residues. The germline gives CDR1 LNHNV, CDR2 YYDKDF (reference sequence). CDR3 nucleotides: TGTGCCACCAGCAGCATCCCCGGACAGGAGTCCTACAATGAGCAGTTCTTC. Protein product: CATSSIPGQESYNEQFF.

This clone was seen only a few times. The CDR3, as DNA: TGCAGCTCACGGACTAGCGGCTCCAATGAGCAGTTCTTC. This encodes CSSRTSGSNEQFF. The chain has TRBV29-1 and TRBJ2-1; 10 bases are a match to TRBD2. The germline V gene has CDR1 SQVTM and CDR2 ANQGSEA. CDR3 length equals 13 residues. Trimming removed 8 bases from V and 6 bases from J; junction bases left unmatched: 7.

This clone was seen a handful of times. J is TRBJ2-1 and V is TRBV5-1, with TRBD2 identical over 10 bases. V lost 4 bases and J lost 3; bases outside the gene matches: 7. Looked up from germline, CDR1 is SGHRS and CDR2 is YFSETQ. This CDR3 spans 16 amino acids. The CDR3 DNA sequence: TGCGCCAGCAGCCCCTTAGCGGGAGGACTCTACAATGAGCAGTTCTTC. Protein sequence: CASSPLAGGLYNEQFF.

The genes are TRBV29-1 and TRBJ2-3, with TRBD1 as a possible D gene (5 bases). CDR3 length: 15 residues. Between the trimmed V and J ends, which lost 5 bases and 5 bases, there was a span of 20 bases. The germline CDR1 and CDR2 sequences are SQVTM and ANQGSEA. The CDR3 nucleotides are TGCAGCGTTCATGGGCGTCCCAGGGCCGTAGATACGCAGTATTTT. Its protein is CSVHGRPRAVDTQYF.

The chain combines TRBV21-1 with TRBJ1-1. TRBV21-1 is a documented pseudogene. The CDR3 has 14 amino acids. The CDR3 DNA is TGTGCCAGCAGCAAAGGGGTGGGAGCTTGCGAAGCTTTCTTT. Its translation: CASSKGVGACEAFF.

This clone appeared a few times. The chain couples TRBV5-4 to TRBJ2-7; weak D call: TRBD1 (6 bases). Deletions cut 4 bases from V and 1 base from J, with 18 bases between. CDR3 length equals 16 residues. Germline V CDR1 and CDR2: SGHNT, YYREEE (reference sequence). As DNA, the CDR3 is TGTGCCAGCAGCCCTGACGGCAGGGGACGGTCCTACGAGCAGTACTTC. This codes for CASSPDGRGRSYEQYF.

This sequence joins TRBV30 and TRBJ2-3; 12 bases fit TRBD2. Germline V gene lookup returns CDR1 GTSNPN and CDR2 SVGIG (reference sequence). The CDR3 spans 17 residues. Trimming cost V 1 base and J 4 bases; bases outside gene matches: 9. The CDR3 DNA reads TGTGCCTGGAGTGCGGCGAGGACTAGCGGGACCGCAGATACGCAGTATTTT. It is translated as CAWSAARTSGTADTQYF.

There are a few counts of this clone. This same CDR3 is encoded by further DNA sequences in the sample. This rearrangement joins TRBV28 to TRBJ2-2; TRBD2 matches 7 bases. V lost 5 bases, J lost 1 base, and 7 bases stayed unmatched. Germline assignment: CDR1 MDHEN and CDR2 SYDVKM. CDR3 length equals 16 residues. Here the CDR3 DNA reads TGTGCCAGCAGTCCACGGACTAGTCTGAACACCGGGGAGCTGTTTTTT. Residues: CASSPRTSLNTGELFF.

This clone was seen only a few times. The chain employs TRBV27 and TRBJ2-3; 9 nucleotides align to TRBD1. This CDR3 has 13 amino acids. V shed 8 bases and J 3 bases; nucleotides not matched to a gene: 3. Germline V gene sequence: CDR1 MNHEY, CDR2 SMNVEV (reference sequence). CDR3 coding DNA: TGTGCCAGCCGGGACAGGGTGACAGATACGCAGTATTTT. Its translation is CASRDRVTDTQYF.

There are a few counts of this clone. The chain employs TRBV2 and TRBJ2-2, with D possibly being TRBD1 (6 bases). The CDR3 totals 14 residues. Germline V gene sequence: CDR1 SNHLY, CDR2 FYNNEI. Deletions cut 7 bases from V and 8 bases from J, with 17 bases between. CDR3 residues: CASKAYGTGGELFF. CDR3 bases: TGTGCCAGCAAGGCCTATGGAACAGGGGGGGAGCTGTTTTTT. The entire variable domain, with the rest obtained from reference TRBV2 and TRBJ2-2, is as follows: EPEVTQTPSHQVTQMGQEVILRCVPISNHLYFYWYRQILGQKVEFLVSFYNNEISEKSEIFDDQFSVERPDGSNFTLKIRSTKLEDSAMYFCASKAYGTGGELFFGEGSRLTVL.

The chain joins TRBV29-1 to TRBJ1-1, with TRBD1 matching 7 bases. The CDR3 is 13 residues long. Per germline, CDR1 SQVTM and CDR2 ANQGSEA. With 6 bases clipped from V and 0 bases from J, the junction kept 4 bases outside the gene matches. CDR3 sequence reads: CSVDRAMNTEAFF. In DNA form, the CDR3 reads TGCAGCGTAGACAGGGCTATGAACACTGAAGCTTTCTTT.

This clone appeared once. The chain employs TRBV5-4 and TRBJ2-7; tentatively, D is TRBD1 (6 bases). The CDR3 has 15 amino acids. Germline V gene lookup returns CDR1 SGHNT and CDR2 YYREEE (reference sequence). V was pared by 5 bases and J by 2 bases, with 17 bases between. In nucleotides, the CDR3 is TGTGCCAGCAGATCACAGGGACCGGCAACCTACGAGCAGTACTTC. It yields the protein CASRSQGPATYEQYF.

The CDR3 here is CASSLTRQGNNEQFF. The CDR3 DNA is TGTGCCAGTAGTCTTACGAGACAGGGAAACAATGAGCAGTTCTTC. The chain couples TRBV19 to TRBJ2-1; 7 bases line up with TRBD1. Looked up from germline, CDR1 is LNHDA and CDR2 is SQIVND (reference sequence). The V and J ends lost 5 bases and 5 bases, in that order; junction bases with no gene match: 9. The CDR3 totals 15 residues.

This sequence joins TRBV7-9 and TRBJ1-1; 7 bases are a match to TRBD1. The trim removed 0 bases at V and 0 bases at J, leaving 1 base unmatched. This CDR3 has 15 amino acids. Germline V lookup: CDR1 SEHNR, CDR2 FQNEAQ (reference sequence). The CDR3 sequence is CASSLAGTVNTEAFF. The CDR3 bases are TGTGCCAGCAGCTTAGCCGGGACAGTGAACACTGAAGCTTTCTTT. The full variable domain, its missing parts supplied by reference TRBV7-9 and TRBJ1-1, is DTGVSQNPRHKITKRGQNVTFRCDPISEHNRLYWYRQTLGQGPEFLTYFQNEAQLEKSRLLSDRFSAERPKGSFSTLEIQRTEQGDSAMYLCASSLAGTVNTEAFFGQGTRLTVV.

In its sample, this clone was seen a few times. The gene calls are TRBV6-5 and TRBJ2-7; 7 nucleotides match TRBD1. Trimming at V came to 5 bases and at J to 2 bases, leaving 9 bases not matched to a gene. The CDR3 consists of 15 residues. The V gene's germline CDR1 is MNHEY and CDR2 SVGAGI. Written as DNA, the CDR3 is TGTGCCAGCAGTCCACCAGAGACAGGGACCTACGAGCAGTACTTC. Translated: CASSPPETGTYEQYF.

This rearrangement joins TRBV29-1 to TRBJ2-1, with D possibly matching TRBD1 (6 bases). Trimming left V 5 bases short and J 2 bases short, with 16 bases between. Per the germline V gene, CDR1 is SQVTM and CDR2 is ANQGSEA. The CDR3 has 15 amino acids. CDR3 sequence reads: CSVKERTDTYNEQFF. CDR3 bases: TGCAGCGTTAAGGAGCGGACAGATACCTACAATGAGCAGTTCTTC.

CDR3 residues: CASSDSSGRGYEQFF. Here the CDR3 DNA reads TGTGCCAGCAGTGACTCCAGCGGGAGGGGCTATGAGCAGTTCTTC. The rearrangement uses TRBV6-4 and TRBJ2-1, with 10 bases fitting TRBD2. The CDR3 sequence is 15 residues long. Germline-derived CDR1 and CDR2 are MRHNA and SNTAGT. The junction had 4 bases not matched to a gene; V was cut back by 0 bases and J by 8 bases.

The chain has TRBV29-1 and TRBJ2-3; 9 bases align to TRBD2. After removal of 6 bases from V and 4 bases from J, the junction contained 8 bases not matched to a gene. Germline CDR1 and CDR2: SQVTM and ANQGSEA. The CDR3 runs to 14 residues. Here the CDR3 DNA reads TGCAGCGTACGACAGCGACTAGCGGCAGATACGCAGTATTTT. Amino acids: CSVRQRLAADTQYF.

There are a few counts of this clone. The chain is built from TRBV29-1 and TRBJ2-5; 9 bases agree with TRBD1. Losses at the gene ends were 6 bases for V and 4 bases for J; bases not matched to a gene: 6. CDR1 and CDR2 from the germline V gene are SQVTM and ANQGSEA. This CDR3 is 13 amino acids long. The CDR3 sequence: CSVKTGGAETQYF. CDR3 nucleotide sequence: TGCAGCGTGAAAACAGGGGGCGCAGAGACCCAGTACTTC.

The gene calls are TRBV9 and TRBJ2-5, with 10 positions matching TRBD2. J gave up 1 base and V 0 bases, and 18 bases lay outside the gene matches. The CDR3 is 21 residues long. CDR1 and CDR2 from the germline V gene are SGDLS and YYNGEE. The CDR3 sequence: CASSVGGGLAASSSRQETQYF. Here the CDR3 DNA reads TGTGCCAGCAGCGTAGGAGGAGGACTAGCGGCTTCTTCCTCGCGCCAAGAGACCCAGTACTTC. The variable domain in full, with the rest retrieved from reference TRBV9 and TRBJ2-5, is DSGVTQTPKHLITATGQRVTLRCSPRSGDLSVYWYQQSLDQGLQFLIQYYNGEERAKGNILERFSAQQFPDLHSELNLSSLELGDSALYFCASSVGGGLAASSSRQETQYFGPGTRLLVL.

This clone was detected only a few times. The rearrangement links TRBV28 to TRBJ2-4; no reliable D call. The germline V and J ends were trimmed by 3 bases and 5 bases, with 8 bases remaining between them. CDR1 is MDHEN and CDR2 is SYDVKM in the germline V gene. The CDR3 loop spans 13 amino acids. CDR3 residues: CASSLLAQNIQYF. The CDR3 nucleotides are TGTGCCAGCAGTTTGCTTGCGCAAAACATTCAGTACTTC. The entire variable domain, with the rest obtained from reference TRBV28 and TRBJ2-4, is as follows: DVKVTQSSRYLVKRTGEKVFLECVQDMDHENMFWYRQDPGLGLRLIYFSYDVKMKEKGDIPEGYSVSREKKERFSLILESASTNQTSMYLCASSLLAQNIQYFGAGTRLSVL.

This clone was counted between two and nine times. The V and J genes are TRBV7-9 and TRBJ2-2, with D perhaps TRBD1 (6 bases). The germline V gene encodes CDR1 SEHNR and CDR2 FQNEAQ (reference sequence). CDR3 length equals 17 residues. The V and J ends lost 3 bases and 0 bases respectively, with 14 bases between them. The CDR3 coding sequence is TGTGCCAGCAGCTTGGCTTCGGGGACATCGAACACCGGGGAGCTGTTTTTT. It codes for CASSLASGTSNTGELFF.

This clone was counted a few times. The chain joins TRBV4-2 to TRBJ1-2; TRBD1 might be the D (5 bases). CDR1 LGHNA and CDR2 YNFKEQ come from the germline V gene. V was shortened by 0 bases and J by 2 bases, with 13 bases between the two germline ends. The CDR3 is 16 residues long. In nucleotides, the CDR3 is TGTGCCAGCAGCCAAGAGATTGGGGGGTTAAACTATGGCTACACCTTC. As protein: CASSQEIGGLNYGYTF.

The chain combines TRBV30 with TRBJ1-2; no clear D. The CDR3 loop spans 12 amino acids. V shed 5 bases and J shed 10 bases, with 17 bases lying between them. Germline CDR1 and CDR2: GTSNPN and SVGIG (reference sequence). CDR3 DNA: TGTGCCTGGCGGCACGTCACAGTATCCTACACCTTC. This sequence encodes CAWRHVTVSYTF.

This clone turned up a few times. CDR3 bases: TGTGCCTGGGGGAGCCCTGCCTACAATGAGCAGTTCTTC. Amino acid sequence: CAWGSPAYNEQFF. The V gene is TRBV30, the J gene TRBJ2-1, with a weak D call TRBD2 (5 bases). Trimming removed 5 bases at V and 2 bases at J, with 10 bases between. This CDR3 comprises 13 residues. CDR1 is GTSNPN and CDR2 is SVGIG in the germline V gene (reference sequence).

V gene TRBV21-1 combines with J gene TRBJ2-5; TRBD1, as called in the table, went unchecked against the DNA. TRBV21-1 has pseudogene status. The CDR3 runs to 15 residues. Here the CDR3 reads CASSRGQGLQETQYF. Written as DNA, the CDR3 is TGTGCCAGCAGCAGGGGACAGGGGCTCCAAGAGACCCAGTACTTC.

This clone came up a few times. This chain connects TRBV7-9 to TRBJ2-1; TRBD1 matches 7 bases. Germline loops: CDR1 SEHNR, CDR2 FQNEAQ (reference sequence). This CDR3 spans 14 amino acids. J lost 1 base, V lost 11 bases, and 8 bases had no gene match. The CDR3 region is CAVPRGQSYNEQFF. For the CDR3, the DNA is TGTGCCGTACCGAGGGGACAGTCCTACAATGAGCAGTTCTTC.

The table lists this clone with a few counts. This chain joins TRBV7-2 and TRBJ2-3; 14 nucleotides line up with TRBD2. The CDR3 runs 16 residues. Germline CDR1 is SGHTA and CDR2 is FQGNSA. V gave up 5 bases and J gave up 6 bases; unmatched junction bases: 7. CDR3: CASSPGLAGGLDTQYF. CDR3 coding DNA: TGTGCCAGCAGCCCCGGACTAGCGGGAGGCCTTGATACGCAGTATTTT.